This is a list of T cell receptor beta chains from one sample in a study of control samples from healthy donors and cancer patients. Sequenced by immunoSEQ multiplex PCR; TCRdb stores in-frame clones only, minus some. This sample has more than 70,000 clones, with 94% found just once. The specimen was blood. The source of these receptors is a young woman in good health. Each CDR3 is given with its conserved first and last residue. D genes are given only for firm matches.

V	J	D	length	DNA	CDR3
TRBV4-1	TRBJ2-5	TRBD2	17	TGCGCCAGCAGCCAAGCGGGACTAGCGGGGGGGCAAGAGACCCAGTACTTC	CASSQAGLAGGQETQYF
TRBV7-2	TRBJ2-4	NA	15	TGTGCCAGCAGCCCTAAGGAGGGGCGCGGCGACATTCAGTACTTC	CASSPKEGRGDIQYF
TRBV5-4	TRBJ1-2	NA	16	TGTGCCAGCAGCTCGGCGTCCGGGACGAGAAACTATGGCTACACCTTC	CASSSASGTRNYGYTF
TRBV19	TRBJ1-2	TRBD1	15	TGTGCCAGTAGTATAACTGGACAGGGGGCTTATGGCTACACCTTC	CASSITGQGAYGYTF
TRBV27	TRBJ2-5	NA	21	TGTGCCAGCAGTTCTACAGGGCGGGCTAGTTGGGTGGGAGGCGGTGAAGAGACCCAGTACTTC	CASSSTGRASWVGGGEETQYF
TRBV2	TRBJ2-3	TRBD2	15	TGTGCCAGCAGTGGGGTGGGGGGGGAAACAGATACGCAGTATTTT	CASSGVGGETDTQYF
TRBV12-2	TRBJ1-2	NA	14	TGTGCAAGTCGCTTAGATCCGGGGTATAGCGGCTACACCTTC	CASRLDPGYSGYTF
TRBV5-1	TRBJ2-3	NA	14	TGCGCCAGCAGCTTGTCCGGGGCTACAGATACGCAGTATTTT	CASSLSGATDTQYF
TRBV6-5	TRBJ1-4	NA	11	TGTGCCAGCACCGACGGTGGAAAACTGTTTTTT	CASTDGGKLFF
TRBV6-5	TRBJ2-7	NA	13	TGTGCCAGCACAGGGAGCTCTCGGGACGAGCAGTACTTC	CASTGSSRDEQYF
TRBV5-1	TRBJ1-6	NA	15	TGCGCCAGCAGAGATGGGAGCTCCTATAATTCACCCCTCCACTTT	CASRDGSSYNSPLHF
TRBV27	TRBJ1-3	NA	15	TGTGCCAGCAGTACGTCTCCCTTGTTTGGAAACACCATATATTTT	CASSTSPLFGNTIYF
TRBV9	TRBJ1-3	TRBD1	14	TGTGCCAGCGGGGACAGGAGCTCTGGAAACACCATATATTTT	CASGDRSSGNTIYF